Detailed here is one TCR beta chain. This sample was taken from a study of T cell changes during pregnancy in multiple sclerosis. TCRdb's table, derived via immunoSEQ multiplex PCR, lists solely in-frame clones and lacks some. The repertoire holds about 24,000 clones, with 90% as singletons. This TCR came from a female donor in good health, enrolled as a control in a pregnancy study. The specimen was CD8+ T cells from peripheral blood mononuclear cells, collected in the third trimester of pregnancy.

The CDR3, as DNA: TGCGCCAGCAGCCAAGATATTCATGAGCAGTTCTTC. Translating gives CASSQDIHEQFF. The chain employs TRBV4-1 and TRBJ2-1; D ambiguous. Germline loops: CDR1 MGHRA, CDR2 YSYEKL. The CDR3 spans 12 residues. The V and J ends lost 0 bases and 8 bases respectively, with 5 bases between them.